This T cell receptor (beta chain) was recorded in a study of blood T cell repertoires in COVID-19 (dated by TCRdb to between 2020 and 2021). About the full investigation: Samples covering the acute and convalescent phases of COVID-19 were provided by collaborators in the United States, Italy and Spain. The prospective study material was composed of cDNA or gDNA derived from T cells, B-cell-depleted T cells, or PBMCs. Deeply sampled blood TCRbeta repertoires from subjects exposed to, actively infected with, or recovered from COVID-19 were included in the dataset. The repertoires were made available in a free public database intended to serve as a resource for research on the immune response to SARS-CoV-2. Samples were obtained from the ongoing ImmuneRACE study (first 160 participants) and from 1,254 subjects provided by 6 global collaborators. A de-identified subject ID, COVID-19 status, age in years and sex were almost always included in the sample metadata. Where available, HLA class I and class II types were obtained from metadata supplied by the sample provider rather than from assay-based typing. What the research found in general, with its limitations: The amount of clinical and demographic metadata varied by source and participant and was provided uncurated.

The immunoSEQ Assay, a bias-controlled multiplex PCR, was used to amplify TCRbeta CDR3 regions from genomic DNA. Per the authors' processing: The number of nucleated cells in each sample was estimated from the amplification of reference gene primers within the assay. To quantify the absolute abundance of each unique TCRbeta CDR3 rearrangement, sequence reads were collapsed and filtered. For each sample, productive Simpson clonality was calculated as the square root of Simpson's diversity index across productive rearrangements. Imported from immuneACCESS, the table was reduced by TCRdb to in-frame sequences with V and J called. These copies leave out some clones; in studies compared against another copy, an unresolved V gene accounts for under half, and the cause of the remainder is not known. V, J and clone size are those of that table, while D and trimming were read from the DNA. Within this sample are 150,000 to 200,000 clones, with 88% of them counted one time only. The top ten constitute about 6.6% of the sample.

As regards this clone: Its specific antigen is unknown. Base-call qualities are not available, and no considerably larger clone is one nucleotide away.

Counted from cysteine to phenylalanine, this CDR3 has 16 amino acids. Only the CDR3 part of the read is kept: 48 bases, read in frame from the first base. According to the germline V gene (reference sequence), CDR1 reads SGHKS and CDR2 reads YYEKEE. Between the V and J ends, shortened by 4 bases and 2 bases respectively, the junction contains 15 bases. Participants in the prospective study were aged roughly 18 to 89 years, lived in under 30 United States geographic areas, and enrolled through a virtual design. To assign participants to cohorts, the prospective study relied on clinical history that participants themselves reported in a screening survey and a study questionnaire. ImmuneRACE Cohort 3 recovered participants were defined by two consecutive negative NP/OP PCR tests, healthcare professional clearance, or symptom resolution. Each participant in the prospective study had whole blood, serum and a nasopharyngeal or oropharyngeal swab collected by mobile phlebotomists. Over a roughly 2-month period, participants in the prospective study had the option of providing additional blood draws and questionnaires. Prospective study blood samples were shipped either frozen or at room temperature before DNA extraction.

The TCR comes from a woman aged 45-65 years who had recovered from COVID-19. Source material: PBMCs or T cells enriched from blood (not recorded which). The rearrangement joined TRBV5-5 to TRBJ2-2; the D gene is perhaps TRBD2, on 6 matching bases. The CDR3 corresponds to CASSPLGTLNTGELFF. The nucleotide sequence is given as TGTGCCAGCAGCCCCTTAGGGACTCTTAACACCGGGGAGCTGTTTTTT. With the portions outside the CDR3 filled from the reference TRBV5-5 and TRBJ2-2 genes, the complete variable region becomes DAGVTQSPTHLIKTRGQQVTLRCSPISGHKSVSWYQQVLGQGPQFIFQYYEKEERGRGNFPDRFSARQFPNYSSELNVNALLLGDSALYLCASSPLGTLNTGELFFGEGSRLTVL.